Here is one T cell receptor beta chain with its context. What it binds is unknown. The time point is: baseline, week 1 (first vaccination visit). This sample's treatment: pre-vaccination baseline after standard-of-care therapy. The V and J ends lost 0 bases and 3 bases respectively, with 13 bases between them. Germline V gives CDR1 SGHRS, CDR2 YFSETQ. This CDR3 has 15 residues. This entry is derived from a study of a mutant IDH1 vaccine in newly diagnosed glioma. For the study at large: Treated patients, approximately 62% male and about 38% female, averaged 40.4 years of age. Earlier treatment was radiotherapy, temozolomide, or both, with most getting both. Study findings and constraints: The occurrence of vaccine-induced immune responses was seen in around 92% of patients. Pseudoprogression appeared unlinked to shifts in leading peripheral T cell clonotypes.

Sequenced by immunoSEQ multiplex PCR; TCRdb stores in-frame clones only, minus some. The data show tens of thousands of clones, around three quarters seen once. The sequence was collected from a middle-aged woman with glioma. The specimen was PBMCs, collected from a glioma patient treated with radiotherapy, temozolomide or both. The chain joins TRBV5-1 to TRBJ2-7; D may be TRBD1 or TRBD2 (5 bases each). In DNA form, the CDR3 reads TGCGCCAGCAGCTTGGATGGGACCTCTTTCTACGAGCAGTACTTC. Its translation: CASSLDGTSFYEQYF.